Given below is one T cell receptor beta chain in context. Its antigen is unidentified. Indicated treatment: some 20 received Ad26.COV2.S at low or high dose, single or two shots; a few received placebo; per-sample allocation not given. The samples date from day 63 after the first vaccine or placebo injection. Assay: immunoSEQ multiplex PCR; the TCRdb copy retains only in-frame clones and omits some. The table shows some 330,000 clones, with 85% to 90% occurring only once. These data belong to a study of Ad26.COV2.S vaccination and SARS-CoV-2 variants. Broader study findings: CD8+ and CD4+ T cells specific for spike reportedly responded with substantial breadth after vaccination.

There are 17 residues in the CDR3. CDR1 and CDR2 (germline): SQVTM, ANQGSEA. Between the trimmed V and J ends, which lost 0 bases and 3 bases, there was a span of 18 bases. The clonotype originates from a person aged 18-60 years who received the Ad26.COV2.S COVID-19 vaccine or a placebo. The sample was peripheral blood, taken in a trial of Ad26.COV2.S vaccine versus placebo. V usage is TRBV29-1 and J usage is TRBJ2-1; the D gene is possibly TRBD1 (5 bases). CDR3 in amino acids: CSVEDLRQPYFYNEQFF. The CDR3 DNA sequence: TGCAGCGTTGAAGACCTACGACAGCCTTACTTCTACAATGAGCAGTTCTTC.